This TCR beta chain was sequenced during a study of blood T cell repertoires in COVID-19. In the original processing: Nucleated cell number was recorded as an estimate derived from reference gene primer amplification. This table comes from immunoSEQ multiplex PCR, and its TCRdb copy is limited to in-frame clones, with some not included. V and J calls and clone size are as listed in that table; D and trimming were resolved from the DNA. In the table there are approximately 390,000 clones, 90% of which are singletons. V lost 1 base and J lost 4; bases outside the gene matches: 6. This CDR3 has 16 amino acids. Germline CDR1 MNHEY, CDR2 SVGAGI.

V gene TRBV6-5 combines with J gene TRBJ2-3; TRBD2 matches 9 bases. The specimen sequenced was peripheral blood. This TCR was sampled from a man aged 18 to 29 with active or convalescent COVID-19. Written as DNA, the CDR3 is TGTGCCAGCAGTTACTTAGGCGGGGGGGTAGCAGATACGCAGTATTTT. It encodes CASSYLGGGVADTQYF.